This T cell receptor (beta chain) comes out of a study of shared clonotypes between healthy human individuals (dated by TCRdb to 2018 to 2021). Describing the broader study: The cohort included a few men and a couple of women between 18 and 49 years of age. Between about 0.85 and 10 billion PBMCs per donor were obtained by leukapheresis. To increase sequencing depth and limit assay-specific biases, different laboratories used diverse techniques to prepare libraries and sequence TCR repertoires. For each donor, three plates each were used for CD4 naive and CD4 memory, two plates were used for CD8 naive, and one plate was used for CD8 memory. To estimate repertoire size and how much clonotype sharing occurs between individuals, the study deeply sequenced the blood TCR repertoires of 4 to 6 healthy adults. The paper's findings and limits, for the study overall: Incomplete sequencing was indicated by rarefaction of sorted-subset datasets, despite the large sequencing depth. Because the study included only a small number of donors, the genetic and exposure-history diversity represented was limited. Roughly 5% of naive CD4, 3.5% of naive CD8, roughly 2.4% of memory CD4, and 0.35% to 0.4% of memory CD8 clonotypes were shared across a handful of donors. Higher generation probabilities were observed for clonotypes shared by all four sorted-subset donors than for non-shared clonotypes. Larger estimated clonotype richness was generally found for naive subsets than for memory subsets. Sampling was restricted to blood, and TCR repertoires in tissues likely differ from the TCR repertoires found in blood. Based on pairwise subsampling, the degree of clonotype sharing among donors was expected to be affected by sequencing depth.

Using the deep immunoSEQ assay, multiplex PCR amplified TCR CDR3 regions from genomic DNA. For each cell subset, the extracted genomic DNA was distributed evenly across all wells of several immunoSEQ 96-well plates, and each plate served as one replicate. For sorted subsets, each replicate PCR was loaded with roughly 0.2 ug genomic DNA, equivalent to 30,000 or so T cell genomes. Purified libraries were measured with a Qubit 3.0 fluorometer, size-checked on a Bioanalyzer 2100, and measured again with the KAPA Library Quantification kit. Each immunoSEQ 96-well plate was sequenced on its own single-read 150-cycle Illumina NextSeq 550 flow cell. In the original analysis: Because the immunoSEQ output held only junctional sequences and lacked quality scores, the filtering could not match the filtering applied to full-length reads. Sequences were annotated with PyIR, a Python wrapper for IgBLAST v1.9, using IMGT germline references to assign V/J genes and CDR3. Reads with weak V/J assignments (E-value above 1e-6), missing CDR3, stop codons, out-of-frame junctions, or ambiguous translated residues were removed. V3J clonotypes were defined by identical inferred V gene, J gene, and CDR3 amino acid sequence. To compute the percentage overlap between repertoires, the number of shared unique clonotypes was divided by the size of the smaller repertoire. Repertoire richness was assessed with RTK rarefaction, the Chao1 estimator, and Recon v2.1 estimates of unobserved clonotypes. For all TCRbeta clonotypes obtained by the gDNA method from a handful of donors, generation probabilities were computed with OLGA. TCRdb limited this immuneACCESS table to in-frame rearrangements with V and J called. A share of clones is missing; checked studies link under half to unresolved V genes, and the rest is unexplained. V and J calls and clone size are those listed in that table; D and trimming were worked out from the DNA. This sample lists 190,000 or so clones; 85% to 95% were detected once. 0.067% of the sample rests with the top ten.

CDR1 SNHLY and CDR2 FYNNEI were looked up in the germline V gene. CDR3 length: 16 amino acids, cysteine to phenylalanine. The entry retains the CDR3 DNA only, 48 bases that are in frame from base 1. The V end gives up 1 base and the J end 13 bases, leaving 13 bases in the junction not matched to a gene. In regard to this clone: Its recognized antigen is unknown. Within one base of it there is no much larger clone, and no base qualities were kept.

Donors were healthy HIV-negative adults with no recently reported acute infections or vaccinations. Every donor was a Caucasian adult living in Nashville, Tennessee, USA. CD4+ T cells were enriched through magnetic negative selection, after which naive cells were positively selected on CD45RA and the remaining negative fraction served as the memory subset. Blood was collected by leukapheresis, and PBMCs were isolated by Ficoll-Histopaque density gradient centrifugation and then cryopreserved in liquid nitrogen vapor phase. Analytical flow cytometry was used to check the purity and quantity of each magnetically sorted T cell population. From each sorted fraction, genomic DNA was isolated and quantified by UV absorbance on a Nanodrop 2000c.

The clonotype was recovered from a woman aged 25 to 39 in good health. Material: naive CD4+ T cells sorted from blood. This sample's cell subset or site label indicates: CD45RA+ positively selected. Recombination linked TRBV2 to TRBJ1-4; TRBD1 aligns with 9 central bases. The CDR3 protein: CASSEGLGTGGPGLFF. The nucleotide sequence reads as follows: TGTGCCAGCAGTGAAGGCCTGGGAACAGGGGGCCCGGGACTGTTTTTT. Beyond the CDR3, the reference TRBV2 and TRBJ1-4 genes provide the residues; the full variable domain reads: EPEVTQTPSHQVTQMGQEVILRCVPISNHLYFYWYRQILGQKVEFLVSFYNNEISEKSEIFDDQFSVERPDGSNFTLKIRSTKLEDSAMYFCASSEGLGTGGPGLFFGSGTQLSVL.